This T cell receptor beta chain derives from a study of T cells in Graves' hyperthyroidism and ophthalmopathy. The CDR3 contains 16 residues. The germline CDR1 and CDR2 sequences are KGHSH and LQKENI. V lost 2 bases and J 4 bases, leaving 17 bases between the germline ends. The study based diagnoses on clinical symptoms, serum thyroxine and TRAb, thyroid ultrasound and orbital computed tomography. TCR beta CDR3 regions were amplified from RNA. The HTBI set primed first-round TCR CDR3 RT-PCR. TCRdb re-derived calls from the multiplex PCR reads in MiXCR, one entry per CDR3 protein. The sample records about 560,000 distinct CDR3 sequences, approximately 14% being singletons. This clonotype was seen a few times.

This sequence joins TRBV18 and TRBJ1-2, with D possibly being TRBD1 (5 bases). This clonotype was sampled from a woman aged 40 to 55 with Graves' hyperthyroidism. Material for sequencing was blood. CDR3 sequence reads: CASSPVTVRTPYGYTF. The CDR3 region has the DNA TGTGCCAGCTCACCAGTGACAGTCCGCACCCCCTATGGCTACACCTTC. Based on the CDR3 plus reference TRBV18 and TRBJ1-2, the full variable domain is NAGVMQNPRHLVRRRGQEARLRCSPMKGHSHVYWYRQLPEEGLKFMVYLQKENIIDESGMPKERFSAEFPKEGPSILRIQQVVRGDSAAYFCASSPVTVRTPYGYTFGSGTRLTVV.